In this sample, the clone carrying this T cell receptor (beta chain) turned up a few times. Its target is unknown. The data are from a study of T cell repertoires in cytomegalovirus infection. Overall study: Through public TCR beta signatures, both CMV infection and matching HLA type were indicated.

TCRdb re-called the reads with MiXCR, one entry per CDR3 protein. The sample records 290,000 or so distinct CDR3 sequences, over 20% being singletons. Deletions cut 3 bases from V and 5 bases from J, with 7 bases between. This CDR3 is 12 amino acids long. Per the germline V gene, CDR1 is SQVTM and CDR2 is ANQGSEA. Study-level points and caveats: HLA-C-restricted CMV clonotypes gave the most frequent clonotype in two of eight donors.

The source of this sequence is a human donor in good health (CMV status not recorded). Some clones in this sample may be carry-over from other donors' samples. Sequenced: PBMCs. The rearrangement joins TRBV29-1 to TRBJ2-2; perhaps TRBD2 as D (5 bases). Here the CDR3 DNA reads TGCAGCGTTGAGTCGGGAACCGGGGAGCTGTTTTTT. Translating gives CSVESGTGELFF.